Listed below are T cell receptor beta chains from one sample, sequenced in a study of OX40 agonist ivuxolimab in advanced cancers. Measured with immunoSEQ multiplex PCR; TCRdb has only the in-frame clones, and not every one. The sample lists about 100,000 clones; approximately 95% were seen once. This specimen was CD4+ or CD8+ T cells sorted from blood, taken in a trial of the OX40 agonist ivuxolimab. All receptors derive from an adult with an advanced solid tumor such as melanoma, head and neck, liver or kidney cancer. The CDR3 runs from the conserved cysteine through the conserved F or W. Fields, in order: J gene, V gene, CDR3 protein.

J gene: TRBJ2-1
V gene: TRBV19
CDR3 protein: CASRPGQGNNEQFF

J gene: TRBJ2-3
V gene: TRBV7-9
CDR3 protein: CASGEKGADTQYF

J gene: TRBJ1-4
V gene: TRBV30
CDR3 protein: CAWGTGINEKLFF

J gene: TRBJ2-7
V gene: TRBV27
CDR3 protein: CASSITGSTYEQYF

J gene: TRBJ2-7
V gene: TRBV15
CDR3 protein: CATSSGSGTGFYEQYF

J gene: TRBJ2-4
V gene: TRBV27
CDR3 protein: CASSLLSGMNIQYF

J gene: TRBJ2-2
V gene: TRBV7-3
CDR3 protein: CASSFLGRDTGELFF

J gene: TRBJ2-2
V gene: TRBV7-9
CDR3 protein: CASSNRLPAVAGELFF

J gene: TRBJ2-1
V gene: TRBV27
CDR3 protein: CASSLAGPSSYNEQFF

J gene: TRBJ1-1
V gene: TRBV4-1
CDR3 protein: CASSQIGGATEAFF

J gene: TRBJ2-7
V gene: TRBV6-6
CDR3 protein: CASSYRSGNYYEQYF

J gene: TRBJ1-1
V gene: TRBV9
CDR3 protein: CASMRGVNTEAFF

J gene: TRBJ2-7
V gene: TRBV5-6
CDR3 protein: CASSFGTLDEQYF

J gene: TRBJ2-7
V gene: TRBV7-9
CDR3 protein: CASSLGREFAEQYF

J gene: TRBJ1-2
V gene: TRBV27
CDR3 protein: CASRTGAGYTF

J gene: TRBJ2-3
V gene: TRBV28
CDR3 protein: CASSSFSSTDTQYF

J gene: TRBJ2-3
V gene: TRBV4-1
CDR3 protein: CASSPVETDTQYF

J gene: TRBJ2-7
V gene: TRBV7-9
CDR3 protein: CASSLTGNEQYF

J gene: TRBJ1-3
V gene: TRBV6-5
CDR3 protein: CASSYRDSSGNTIYF

J gene: TRBJ2-3
V gene: TRBV30
CDR3 protein: CAWTGTSDTGTQYF

J gene: TRBJ2-7
V gene: TRBV30
CDR3 protein: CAWSVIGQSYEQYF

J gene: TRBJ2-2
V gene: TRBV30
CDR3 protein: CAWSVEVSGTGELFF

J gene: TRBJ2-7
V gene: TRBV19
CDR3 protein: CASSPGIDYEQYF

J gene: TRBJ1-1
V gene: TRBV28
CDR3 protein: CASSLLGMNTEAFF

J gene: TRBJ1-4
V gene: TRBV7-9
CDR3 protein: CASSTGTPRKDEKLFF

J gene: TRBJ1-1
V gene: TRBV27
CDR3 protein: CASSYSGRESEAFF

J gene: TRBJ1-1
V gene: TRBV27
CDR3 protein: CASSLFGNTEAFF

J gene: TRBJ1-5
V gene: TRBV27
CDR3 protein: CASSRGGNQPQHF

J gene: TRBJ1-1
V gene: TRBV5-1
CDR3 protein: CASSFFAETTEAFF

J gene: TRBJ2-1
V gene: TRBV27
CDR3 protein: CASSPKGGPLSYNEQFF

J gene: TRBJ2-7
V gene: TRBV27
CDR3 protein: CASSLSGSYEQYF

J gene: TRBJ2-7
V gene: TRBV29-1
CDR3 protein: CSVVKGARGEQYF

J gene: TRBJ2-1
V gene: TRBV5-1
CDR3 protein: CASSFGQGLQFF

J gene: TRBJ2-1
V gene: TRBV28
CDR3 protein: CASSFPSGARDYNEQFF

J gene: TRBJ1-1
V gene: TRBV4-1
CDR3 protein: CASSPVPGQVQQPEAFF

J gene: TRBJ2-5
V gene: TRBV5-1
CDR3 protein: CASSSLTGGSETQYF

J gene: TRBJ2-1
V gene: TRBV11-3
CDR3 protein: CASSLEGAGGSSYNEQFF

J gene: TRBJ1-1
V gene: TRBV11-2
CDR3 protein: CASSLGRLKMNTEAFF

J gene: TRBJ2-2
V gene: TRBV4-1
CDR3 protein: CASSQDRSGAGELFF

J gene: TRBJ1-6
V gene: TRBV4-3
CDR3 protein: CASSLHRDLNSPLHF

J gene: TRBJ2-1
V gene: TRBV7-9
CDR3 protein: CASSSSGRNEQFF

J gene: TRBJ1-2
V gene: TRBV5-4
CDR3 protein: CASSLGGEYGYTF

J gene: TRBJ1-1
V gene: TRBV6-6
CDR3 protein: CASTPGGRTEAFF

J gene: TRBJ1-5
V gene: TRBV19
CDR3 protein: CASSTGFSNQPQHF

J gene: TRBJ2-5
V gene: TRBV2
CDR3 protein: CASSEALAGQETQYF

J gene: TRBJ2-3
V gene: TRBV5-8
CDR3 protein: CASSLRGRGDTQYF

J gene: TRBJ2-3
V gene: TRBV9
CDR3 protein: CASSVDGPDTQYF

J gene: TRBJ1-1
V gene: TRBV6-5
CDR3 protein: CASNNGFTEAFF

J gene: TRBJ2-2
V gene: TRBV4-1
CDR3 protein: CASSQPQITGELFF

J gene: TRBJ1-1
V gene: TRBV28
CDR3 protein: CASNLARNTEAFF

J gene: TRBJ1-2
V gene: TRBV4-3
CDR3 protein: CASSQDPRDVMNGYTF

J gene: TRBJ1-2
V gene: TRBV5-4
CDR3 protein: CASSLQGAYFYGYTF

J gene: TRBJ2-7
V gene: TRBV2
CDR3 protein: CASSDAVAVPYEQYF

J gene: TRBJ1-1
V gene: TRBV6-5
CDR3 protein: CASSYGGATEAFF